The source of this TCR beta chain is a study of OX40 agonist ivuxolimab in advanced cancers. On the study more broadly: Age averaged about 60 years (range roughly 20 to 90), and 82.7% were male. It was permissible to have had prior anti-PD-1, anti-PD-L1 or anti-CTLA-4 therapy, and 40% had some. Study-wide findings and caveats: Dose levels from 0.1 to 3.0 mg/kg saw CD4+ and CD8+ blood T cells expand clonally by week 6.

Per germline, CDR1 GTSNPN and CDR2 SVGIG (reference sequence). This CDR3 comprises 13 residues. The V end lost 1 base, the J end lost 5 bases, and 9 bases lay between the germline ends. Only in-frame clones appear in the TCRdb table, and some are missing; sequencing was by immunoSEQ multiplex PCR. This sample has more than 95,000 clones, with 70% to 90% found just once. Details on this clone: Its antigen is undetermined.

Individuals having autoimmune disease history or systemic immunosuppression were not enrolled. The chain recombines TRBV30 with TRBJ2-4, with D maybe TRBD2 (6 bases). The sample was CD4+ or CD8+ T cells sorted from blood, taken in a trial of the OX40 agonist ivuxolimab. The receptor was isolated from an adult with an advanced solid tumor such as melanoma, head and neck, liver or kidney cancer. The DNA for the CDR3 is TGTGCCTGGAGTGCAGGGAGGCAAAACATTCAGTACTTC. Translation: CAWSAGRQNIQYF.